This T cell receptor (beta chain) was recovered during a study of T cell responses to AZD1222 COVID-19 vaccine. Study in general: Second-dose groups at about 4 or about 12 weeks were pooled.

The CDR3 is 16 residues long. Trimming took off 7 bases at V and 1 base at J, with 19 bases between the two ends. Looked up from germline, CDR1 is MDHEN and CDR2 is SYDVKM. Study results and caveats: Close to half of spike-specific TCRs reportedly recognize unmutated variant regions. Baseline seropositivity characterized only a handful of AZD1222 recipients.

As to this clone: The antigen is undetermined.

TCRdb keeps only in-frame clones here, not all; method: immunoSEQ multiplex PCR. The table records about 97,000 clones, roughly nine tenths of them present only once. The chain employs TRBV28 and TRBJ1-1; tentatively, D is TRBD1 (6 bases). This clonotype originated in an adult in good health. Sample: peripheral blood, taken on day 0 of AZD1222 vaccination. The CDR3: CASKVLGGRRNTEAFF. CDR3 bases: TGTGCCAGCAAAGTCTTGGGGGGGCGGAGGAACACTGAAGCTTTCTTT.